This TCR beta chain was retrieved from a study of T cell responses to AZD1222 COVID-19 vaccine. The overall study: Whether given at about 4 or about 12 weeks, second doses were pooled. Study results and limitations: Donors were largely white British and mainly female; clonal diversity was possibly underestimated.

Sequencing was performed with immunoSEQ multiplex PCR; in TCRdb, only in-frame clones are kept and a portion is missing. The table lists 110,000 to 150,000 clones, around nine tenths of them singletons. Germline trimming cut 0 bases from V and 3 bases from J; bases unmatched to any gene: 0. The CDR3 has 14 residues. Germline CDR1 is SGDLS and CDR2 is YYNGEE. Concerning this clone: What it binds is unknown.

The sequence derives from an adult in good health. The J gene is TRBJ2-7, the V gene TRBV9; TRBD2 matches at 10 bases. This sample comprised peripheral blood, obtained on day 0 of AZD1222 vaccination. CDR3 amino acids: CASSVGTSGYEQYF. CDR3 bases: TGTGCCAGCAGCGTAGGGACTAGCGGCTACGAGCAGTACTTC. The whole variable domain, remainder taken from reference TRBV9 and TRBJ2-7, is DSGVTQTPKHLITATGQRVTLRCSPRSGDLSVYWYQQSLDQGLQFLIQYYNGEERAKGNILERFSAQQFPDLHSELNLSSLELGDSALYFCASSVGTSGYEQYFGPGTRLTVT.